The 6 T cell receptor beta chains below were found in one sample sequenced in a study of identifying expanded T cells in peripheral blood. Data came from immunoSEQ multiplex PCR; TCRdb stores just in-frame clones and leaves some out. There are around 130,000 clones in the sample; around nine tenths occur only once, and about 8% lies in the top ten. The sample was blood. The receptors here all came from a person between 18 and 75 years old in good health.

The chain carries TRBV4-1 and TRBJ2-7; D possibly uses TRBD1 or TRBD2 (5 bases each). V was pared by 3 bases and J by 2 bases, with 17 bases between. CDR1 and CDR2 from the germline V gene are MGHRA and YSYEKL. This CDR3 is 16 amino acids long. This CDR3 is CASSQESVGVAYEQYF. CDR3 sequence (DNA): TGCGCCAGCAGCCAGGAGTCCGTGGGGGTAGCCTACGAGCAGTACTTC.

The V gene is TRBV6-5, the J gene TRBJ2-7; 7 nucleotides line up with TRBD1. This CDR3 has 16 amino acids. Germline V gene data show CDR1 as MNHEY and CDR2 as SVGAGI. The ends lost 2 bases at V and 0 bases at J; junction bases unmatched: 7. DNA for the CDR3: TGTGCCAGCAGTTACAATCGCAGGGACAGCTCCTACGAGCAGTACTTC. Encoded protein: CASSYNRRDSSYEQYF.

Written as DNA, the CDR3 is TGCAGCGTCCGGGACAGAGGCATGAACACTGAAGCTTTCTTT. It is translated as CSVRDRGMNTEAFF. The rearrangement joins TRBV29-1 to TRBJ1-1; TRBD1 aligns across 7 bases. V was clipped by 6 bases and J by 0 bases; unmatched bases: 7. The length of the CDR3 is 14 residues. Germline assignment: CDR1 SQVTM and CDR2 ANQGSEA.

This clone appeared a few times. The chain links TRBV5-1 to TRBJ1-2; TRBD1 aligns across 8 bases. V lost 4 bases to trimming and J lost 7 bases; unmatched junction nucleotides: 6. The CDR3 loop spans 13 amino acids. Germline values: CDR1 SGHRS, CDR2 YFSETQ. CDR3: CASSPDRVSGYTF. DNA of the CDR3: TGCGCCAGCAGCCCGGACAGGGTGAGTGGCTACACCTTC. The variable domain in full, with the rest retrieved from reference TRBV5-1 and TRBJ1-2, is KAGVTQTPRYLIKTRGQQVTLSCSPISGHRSVSWYQQTPGQGLQFLFEYFSETQRNKGNFPGRFSGRQFSNSRSEMNVSTLELGDSALYLCASSPDRVSGYTFGSGTRLTVV.

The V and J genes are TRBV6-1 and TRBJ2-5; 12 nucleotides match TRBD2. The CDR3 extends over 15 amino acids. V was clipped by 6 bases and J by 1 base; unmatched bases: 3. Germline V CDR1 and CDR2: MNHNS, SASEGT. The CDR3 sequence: CASRGTSGLQETQYF. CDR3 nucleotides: TGTGCCAGCAGAGGGACTAGCGGGCTCCAAGAGACCCAGTACTTC.

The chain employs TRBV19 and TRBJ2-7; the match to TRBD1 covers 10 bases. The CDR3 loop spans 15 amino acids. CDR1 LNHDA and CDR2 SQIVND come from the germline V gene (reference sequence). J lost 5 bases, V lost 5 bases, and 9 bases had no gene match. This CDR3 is CASSPTGTGANEQYF. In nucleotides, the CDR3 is TGTGCCAGTAGTCCTACCGGGACAGGGGCAAACGAGCAGTACTTC.